Following are 20 T cell receptor beta chains from one sample sequenced in a study of neurological immune-mediated disorders. TCRdb reprocessed the 5' RACE reads via MiXCR and lists one record per CDR3 protein. The table has 31,000 or so distinct CDR3 sequences, about 1.6% seen once. Input material: PBMCs. The receptors come from a woman aged 30 to 39 with multiple sclerosis.

This clonotype has a count of ten or more. The chain carries TRBV12-3 or TRBV12-4 and TRBJ1-1; 7 bases fit TRBD1. Trimming removed 8 bases from V and 10 bases from J; junction bases left unmatched: 16. The CDR3 has 14 residues. The CDR3 is CASGQQGWGEAAFF. The CDR3 DNA sequence: TGTGCCAGCGGACAACAGGGGTGGGGAGAGGCAGCTTTCTTT.

This clonotype has at least ten counts. The rearrangement joins TRBV12-3 or TRBV12-4 to TRBJ2-7; the match to TRBD1 covers 10 bases. V lost 2 bases to trimming and J lost 10 bases; unmatched junction nucleotides: 5. This CDR3 has 13 residues. In DNA form, the CDR3 reads TGTGCCAGCAGTTTATGGGGACAGGGGCCCCAGTACTTC. Protein sequence: CASSLWGQGPQYF.

This clonotype has ten or more counts. The chain has TRBV6-6 and TRBJ2-7; 9 bases fit TRBD1. V gave up 4 bases and J gave up 5 bases; unmatched junction bases: 9. This CDR3 spans 15 amino acids. Germline V gene lookup returns CDR1 MNHNY and CDR2 SVGAGI (reference sequence). The CDR3 loop is CASSSLGQGQNEQYF. DNA for the CDR3: TGTGCCAGCAGTTCCCTGGGACAGGGACAGAACGAGCAGTACTTC.

Ten or more counts support this clonotype. The chain carries TRBV7-2 and TRBJ2-1; D is undetermined. Between the trimmed V and J ends, which lost 7 bases and 5 bases, there was a span of 9 bases. The germline V gene encodes CDR1 SGHTA and CDR2 FQGNSA. The CDR3 is 12 residues long. The CDR3 is CASTPPHNEQFF. In nucleotides, the CDR3 is TGTGCCAGCACCCCCCCGCACAATGAGCAGTTCTTC.

The chain uses TRBV5-5 and TRBJ1-4; D gene ambiguous. V gave up 4 bases and J gave up 7 bases, with 20 bases separating them. Per the germline V gene, CDR1 is SGHKS and CDR2 is YYEKEE (reference sequence). The CDR3 has 16 amino acids. The CDR3 loop is CASSPLNSGSGEKLFF. The CDR3 nucleotides read TGTGCCAGCAGCCCTTTGAATTCGGGGTCCGGTGAAAAACTGTTTTTT.

This clonotype was seen ten or more times. V and J are TRBV6-1 and TRBJ2-7, with D perhaps matching TRBD2 (6 bases). The CDR3 has 15 residues. The ends were cut back, 1 base at V and 3 bases at J, with 13 bases in the middle. Germline V gives CDR1 MNHNS, CDR2 SASEGT. The CDR3 loop is CASSEGGVGVYEQYF. The CDR3 DNA follows: TGTGCCAGCAGTGAAGGCGGGGTAGGAGTCTACGAGCAGTACTTC.

This clonotype was recorded a few times. This sequence joins TRBV7-3 and TRBJ2-3; 9 bases line up with TRBD1. This CDR3 is 15 amino acids long. CDR1 SGHTA and CDR2 FQGTGA come from the germline V gene. V was pared by 4 bases and J by 2 bases, with 4 bases of the junction left unmatched. CDR3 sequence (DNA): TGTGCCAGCAGCTCCTGGGACAGGGCCACAGATACGCAGTATTTT. The encoded protein is CASSSWDRATDTQYF.

This clonotype was seen many times. The rearrangement links TRBV5-1 to TRBJ1-1, with 7 bases lining up with TRBD1. V trimming: 6 bases; J trimming: 3 bases; junction bases outside the gene matches: 5. This CDR3 has 13 residues. The germline CDR1 and CDR2 sequences are SGHRS and YFSETQ. CDR3 bases: TGCGCCAGCACCCCTCAGGGGGACACTGAAGCTTTCTTT. It encodes CASTPQGDTEAFF.

This clonotype has ten or more counts. V usage is TRBV20-1 and J usage is TRBJ2-7; no definite D call. The CDR3 runs to 13 residues. Germline lookup yields CDR1 DFQATT and CDR2 SNEGSKA (reference sequence). V lost 0 bases to trimming and J lost 4 bases, with 10 bases between them. Here the CDR3 reads CSARDPPPYEQYF. CDR3 in DNA: TGCAGTGCTAGAGATCCGCCCCCTTACGAGCAGTACTTC.

In this sample, this clonotype turned up many times. The chain is built from TRBV12-3 or TRBV12-4 and TRBJ1-5; D might be TRBD1 (5 bases). CDR3 length equals 15 residues. Trimming stripped 0 bases from V and 6 bases from J, with 12 bases between. The chain's CDR3 is CASSLALGAGQPQHF. DNA for the CDR3: TGTGCCAGCAGTTTAGCGCTTGGGGCGGGTCAGCCCCAGCATTTT.

This clonotype was recorded at least ten times. This sequence joins TRBV20-1 and TRBJ2-1; unclear D gene. CDR3 size: 11 residues. V was shortened by 3 bases and J by 7 bases, with 7 bases between the two germline ends. CDR1 and CDR2 (germline): DFQATT, SNEGSKA (reference sequence). The CDR3 is CSASLGNEQFF. CDR3 nucleotide sequence: TGCAGTGCTAGTCTAGGTAATGAGCAGTTCTTC.

This clonotype was found many times. The chain employs TRBV5-4 and TRBJ2-5, with TRBD2 matching over 12 bases. Unmatched junction bases numbered 11, after V lost 4 bases and J lost 4 bases. There are 17 residues in the CDR3. The germline gives CDR1 SGHNT, CDR2 YYREEE (reference sequence). In DNA, the CDR3 is TGTGCCAGCAGCCGCAGACTAGCGGGGGCCGCGGGAGAGACCCAGTACTTC. Its protein product is CASSRRLAGAAGETQYF.

This clonotype occurred many times. This chain links TRBV7-2 with TRBJ1-4, with 7 nucleotides matching TRBD1. The germline V gene has CDR1 SGHTA and CDR2 FQGNSA. This CDR3 has 14 residues. V dropped 5 bases and J dropped 4; count of bases not matched to a gene: 4. DNA for the CDR3: TGTGCCAGCAGCAACCGGGACAGTAATGAAAAACTGTTTTTT. It translates to CASSNRDSNEKLFF.

This clonotype was detected many times. V is TRBV7-6 and J is TRBJ2-7, with TRBD2 matching over 9 bases. The CDR3 runs 15 residues. V shed 2 bases, J shed 2 bases, and the junction held 4 bases outside the gene matches. Germline loops: CDR1 SGHVS, CDR2 FNYEAQ. CDR3 amino acids: CASSLRRGGPYEQYF. CDR3 coding DNA: TGTGCCAGCAGCTTAAGGCGGGGGGGCCCCTACGAGCAGTACTTC.

This clonotype was counted ten times or more. V is TRBV7-2 and J is TRBJ2-7; D might be TRBD1 (6 bases). The length of the CDR3 is 16 residues. CDR1 SGHTA and CDR2 FQGNSA come from the germline V gene. V lost 4 bases and J 3 bases, leaving 19 bases between the germline ends. In DNA form, the CDR3 reads TGTGCCAGCAGCTCCCCCCCAGGGGCGTTAGGCTACGAGCAGTACTTC. Protein product: CASSSPPGALGYEQYF.

This clonotype was seen many times. V is TRBV7-6 and J is TRBJ2-3; TRBD2 agrees at 8 bases. The junction had 4 bases not matched to a gene; V was cut back by 0 bases and J by 2 bases. The CDR3 sequence is 16 residues long. The germline V gene has CDR1 SGHVS and CDR2 FNYEAQ. The CDR3 bases are TGTGCCAGCAGCTTAGCGAGCGGGGGCCACACAGATACGCAGTATTTT. This codes for CASSLASGGHTDTQYF.

This clonotype was seen ten or more times. V is TRBV4-1 and J is TRBJ1-2, with D unclear. The V gene lost 4 bases and the J gene lost 2 bases, with 17 bases spanning the gap. Germline V lookup: CDR1 MGHRA, CDR2 YSYEKL. The CDR3 has 16 residues. Written as DNA, the CDR3 is TGCGCCAGCAGCCGGCTTGGCGTGGAAGCCAACTATGGCTACACCTTC. Its translation: CASSRLGVEANYGYTF.

This clonotype was picked up many times. This sequence joins TRBV20-1 and TRBJ2-7, with D unresolved. Germline CDR1 is DFQATT and CDR2 is SNEGSKA (reference sequence). The CDR3 has 14 residues. Deletions cut 3 bases from V and 3 bases from J, with 15 bases between. CDR3 coding DNA: TGCAGTGCTAGCCCCCCCTCCGCCTTCTACGAGCAGTACTTC. Protein product: CSASPPSAFYEQYF.

At least ten counts were recorded for this clonotype. This rearrangement joins TRBV20-1 to TRBJ1-2; a possible D gene is TRBD1 (5 bases). From germline, CDR1 is DFQATT and CDR2 SNEGSKA (reference sequence). The V end lost 4 bases, the J end lost 2 bases, and 14 bases lay between the germline ends. CDR3 length equals 14 residues. CDR3 in DNA: TGCAGTGCTATGGTGCGGGCAGGGAACTATGGCTACACCTTC. Its translation: CSAMVRAGNYGYTF.

In this sample, this clonotype turned up many times. The chain recombines TRBV5-1 with TRBJ1-1, with no clear D. The length of the CDR3 is 15 residues. With 3 bases removed from V and 0 bases from J, the gap between germline ends came to 12 bases. From germline, CDR1 is SGHRS and CDR2 YFSETQ. The CDR3 DNA sequence: TGCGCCAGCAGCTCCCGTGGTGGGATGAACACTGAAGCTTTCTTT. It encodes CASSSRGGMNTEAFF.